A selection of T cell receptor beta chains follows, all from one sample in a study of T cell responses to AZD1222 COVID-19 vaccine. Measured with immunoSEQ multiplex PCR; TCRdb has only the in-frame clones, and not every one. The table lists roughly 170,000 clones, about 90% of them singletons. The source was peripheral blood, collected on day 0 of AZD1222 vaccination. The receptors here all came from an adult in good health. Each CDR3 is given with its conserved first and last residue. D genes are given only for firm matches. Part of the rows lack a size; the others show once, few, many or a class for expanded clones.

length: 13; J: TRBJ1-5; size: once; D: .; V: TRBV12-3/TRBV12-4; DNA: TGTGCCAGCAGTTTAGGTGAGAATCAGCCCCAGCATTTT; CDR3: CASSLGENQPQHF
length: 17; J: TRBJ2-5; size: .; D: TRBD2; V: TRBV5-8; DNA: TGTGCCAGCAGCAAGCTTCAGACCCAGCGGGGCGCCCTTGCCCAGTACTTC; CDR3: CASSKLQTQRGALAQYF
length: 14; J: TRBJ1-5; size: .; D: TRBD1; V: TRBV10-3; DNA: TGTGCCATCAGTGATGGGACAGGTATACGGCCCCAGCATTTT; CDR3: CAISDGTGIRPQHF
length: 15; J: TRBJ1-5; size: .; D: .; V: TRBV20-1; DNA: TGCAGTGCTAGTGTGCGGGGGGTTAGCAATCAGCCCCAGCATTTT; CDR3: CSASVRGVSNQPQHF
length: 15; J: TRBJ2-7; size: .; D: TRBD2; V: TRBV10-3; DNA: TGTGCCATCAGTGGTTGGGCTAGCGGGGGCAACGAGCAGTACTTC; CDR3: CAISGWASGGNEQYF
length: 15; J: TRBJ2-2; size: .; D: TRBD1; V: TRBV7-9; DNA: TGTGCCAGCAGCCTGAGACAGGGGGGCACCGGGGAGCTGTTTTTT; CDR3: CASSLRQGGTGELFF
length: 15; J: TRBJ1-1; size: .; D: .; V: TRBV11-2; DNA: TGTGCCAGCAGCTATGGGGGGCCCTTGAACACTGAAGCTTTCTTT; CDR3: CASSYGGPLNTEAFF
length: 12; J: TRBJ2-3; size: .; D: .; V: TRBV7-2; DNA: TGTGCCAGCAGCCCGTACACAGATACGCAGTATTTT; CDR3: CASSPYTDTQYF
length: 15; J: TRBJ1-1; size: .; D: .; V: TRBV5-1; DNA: TGCGCCAGCAGCTTAAGTGGACCCTGGGACACTGAAGCTTTCTTT; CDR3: CASSLSGPWDTEAFF
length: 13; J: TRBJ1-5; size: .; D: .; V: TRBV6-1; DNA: TGTGCCAGCAGTGATAACAGAGATCAGCCCCAGCATTTT; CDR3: CASSDNRDQPQHF
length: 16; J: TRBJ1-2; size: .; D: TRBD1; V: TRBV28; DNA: TGTGCCAGCAGTCTCCCGCGGTTGGGCAGGGGGAAAGGCTACACCTTC; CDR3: CASSLPRLGRGKGYTF
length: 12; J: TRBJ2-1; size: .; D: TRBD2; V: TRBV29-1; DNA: TGCAGCGTCGTAGCTCTAGCGGGAGGGCAGTTCTTC; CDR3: CSVVALAGGQFF
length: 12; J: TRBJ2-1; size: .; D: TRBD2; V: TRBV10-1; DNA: TGCGCCAGCACCCGGGGGAGGGATGAGCAGTTCTTC; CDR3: CASTRGRDEQFF
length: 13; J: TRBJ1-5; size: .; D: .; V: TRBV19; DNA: TGTGCCAGTAGTATAGTGTCGGGTCAGCCCCAGCATTTT; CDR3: CASSIVSGQPQHF
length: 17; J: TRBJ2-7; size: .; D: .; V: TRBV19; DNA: TGTGCCAGTAGTATAGATCGTTGGACACCGAACTCCTACGAGCAGTACTTC; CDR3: CASSIDRWTPNSYEQYF
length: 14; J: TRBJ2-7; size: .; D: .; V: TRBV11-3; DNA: TGTGCCAGCAGCTTGGGTGGTGAAGGGTACGAGCAGTACTTC; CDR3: CASSLGGEGYEQYF
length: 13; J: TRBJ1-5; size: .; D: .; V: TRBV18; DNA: TGTGCCAGCTCACTTGAGAGCAATCAGCCCCAGCATTTT; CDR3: CASSLESNQPQHF
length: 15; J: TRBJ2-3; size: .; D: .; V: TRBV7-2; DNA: TGTGCCAGCAGCTCAGACAGCGGAGATGGAGATACGCAGTATTTT; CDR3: CASSSDSGDGDTQYF
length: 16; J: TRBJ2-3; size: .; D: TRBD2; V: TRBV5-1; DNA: TGCGCCAGCAGCTCACATAGCGGGGGAAGCACAGATACGCAGTATTTT; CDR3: CASSSHSGGSTDTQYF
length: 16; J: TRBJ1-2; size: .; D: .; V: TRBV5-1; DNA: TGCGCCAGCAGCACCGGGACGCCTCAGTGGGACTATGGCTACACCTTC; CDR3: CASSTGTPQWDYGYTF
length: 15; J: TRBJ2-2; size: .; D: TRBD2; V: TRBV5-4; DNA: TGTGCCAGCAGCCGGACTAGCGAGAACACCGGGGAGCTGTTTTTT; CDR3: CASSRTSENTGELFF
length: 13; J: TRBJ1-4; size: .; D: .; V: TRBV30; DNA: TGTGCCTGGAACGCGGTTCCTAATGAAAAACTGTTTTTT; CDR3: CAWNAVPNEKLFF
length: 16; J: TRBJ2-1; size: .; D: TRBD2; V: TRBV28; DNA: TGTGCCAGCAGGTCTAGCGGGCTGAGCTCCTACAATGAGCAGTTCTTC; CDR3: CASRSSGLSSYNEQFF
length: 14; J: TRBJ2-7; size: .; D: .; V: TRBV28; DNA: TGTGCCAGCAGTTTGAGGGACGGAAACTACGAGCAGTACTTC; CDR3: CASSLRDGNYEQYF
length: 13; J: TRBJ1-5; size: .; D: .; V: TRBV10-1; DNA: TGCGCCAGCAGTGACGGGATGAATCAGCCCCAGCATTTT; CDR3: CASSDGMNQPQHF
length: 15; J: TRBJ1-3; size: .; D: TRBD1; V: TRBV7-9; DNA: TGTGCCAGCAGCTTAATGGGACAGGGGACTAACACCATATATTTT; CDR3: CASSLMGQGTNTIYF
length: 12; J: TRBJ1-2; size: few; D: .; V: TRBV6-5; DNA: TGTGCCAGCAGCTCCGACAGCGGTGGCTACACCTTC; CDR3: CASSSDSGGYTF
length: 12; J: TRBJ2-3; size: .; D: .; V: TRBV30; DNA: TGTGCCCTCGCCAGGGGTTCAGATACGCAGTATTTT; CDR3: CALARGSDTQYF
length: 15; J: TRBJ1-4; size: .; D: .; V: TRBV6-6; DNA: TGTGCCAGCAGTCCTCCAGGAGGGGTCAATGAAAAACTGTTTTTT; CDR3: CASSPPGGVNEKLFF
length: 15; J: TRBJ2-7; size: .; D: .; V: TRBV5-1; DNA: TGCGCCAGCAGCCCTGTGACTAGTAAAGGTGACGAGCAGTACTTC; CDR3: CASSPVTSKGDEQYF
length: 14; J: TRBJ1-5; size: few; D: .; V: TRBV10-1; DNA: TGCGCCAGCAGTGAGTCCGCCGCGGATCAGCCCCAGCATTTT; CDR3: CASSESAADQPQHF
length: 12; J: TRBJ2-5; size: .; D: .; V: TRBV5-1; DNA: TGCGCCAGCAGCCCCTCCATAGAGACCCAGTACTTC; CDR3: CASSPSIETQYF
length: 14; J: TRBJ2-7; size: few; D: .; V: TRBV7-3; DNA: TGTGCCAGCAGCTTAGGGGGAATCGGCTACGAGCAGTACTTC; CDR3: CASSLGGIGYEQYF
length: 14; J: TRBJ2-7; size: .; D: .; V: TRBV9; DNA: TGTGCCAGCAGCGCCCGGACCTCTTCTTACGAGCAGTACTTC; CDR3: CASSARTSSYEQYF
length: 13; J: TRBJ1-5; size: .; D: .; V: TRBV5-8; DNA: TGTGCCAGCAGCAGGGATAGCAATCAGCCCCAGCATTTT; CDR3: CASSRDSNQPQHF
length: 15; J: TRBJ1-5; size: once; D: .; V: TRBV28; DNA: TGTGCCAGCAGTTCAACGGGTACGAGAAATCAGCCCCAGCATTTT; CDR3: CASSSTGTRNQPQHF
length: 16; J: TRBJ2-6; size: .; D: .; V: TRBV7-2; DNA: TGTGCCAGCAGCCATGGAACAGGGACTGGGGCCAACGTCCTGACTTTC; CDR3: CASSHGTGTGANVLTF
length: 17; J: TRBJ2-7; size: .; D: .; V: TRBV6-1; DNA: TGTGCCAGCAGTGCCCATGTGGGGGGCCTTAGCTCCTACGAGCAGTACTTC; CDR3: CASSAHVGGLSSYEQYF
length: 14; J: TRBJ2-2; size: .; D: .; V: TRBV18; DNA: TGTGCCAGCTCGCCGGCGCAGGGTCCCGGGGAGCTGTTTTTT; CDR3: CASSPAQGPGELFF
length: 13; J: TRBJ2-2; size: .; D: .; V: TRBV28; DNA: TGTGCCAGCAGTCCCAGCCCGGCCGGGGAGCTGTTTTTT; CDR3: CASSPSPAGELFF
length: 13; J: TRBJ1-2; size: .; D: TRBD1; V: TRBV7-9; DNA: TGTGCCAGCAGCCCTACAGGGGGCGTTGGCTACACCTTC; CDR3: CASSPTGGVGYTF
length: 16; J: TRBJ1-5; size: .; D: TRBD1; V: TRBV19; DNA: TGTGCCAGCCCGGGACAGGCAAACATTGGCGGTCAGCCCCAGCATTTT; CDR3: CASPGQANIGGQPQHF
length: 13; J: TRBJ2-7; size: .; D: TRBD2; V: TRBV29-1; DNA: TGCAGCGTTGAAGAGACTAGCGGGTACGAGCAGTACTTC; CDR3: CSVEETSGYEQYF
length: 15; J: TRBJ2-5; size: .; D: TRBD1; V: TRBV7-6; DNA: TGTGCCAGCAGCACCGGGACAGGGGAGAGGGAGACCCAGTACTTC; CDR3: CASSTGTGERETQYF
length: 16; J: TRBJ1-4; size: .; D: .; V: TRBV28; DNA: TGTGCCAGCAGTTTATTGTTTTCGGCGGGAGGGGAAAAACTGTTTTTT; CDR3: CASSLLFSAGGEKLFF
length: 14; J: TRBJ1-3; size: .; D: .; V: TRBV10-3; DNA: TGTGCCATCAGTGAGACGGTCTCTGGAAACACCATATATTTT; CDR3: CAISETVSGNTIYF